This TCR beta chain emerged from a study of Graves' ophthalmopathy and Graves' hyperthyroidism. CDR1 and CDR2 from the germline V gene are MNHNS and SASEGT. Trimming took off 7 bases at V and 3 bases at J, with 9 bases between the two ends. The CDR3 has 12 amino acids. The authors amplified TCR beta CDR3 regions from RNA transcripts. The first round was an RT-PCR with HTBI primers, and the second round was a multiplex PCR. Using its own MiXCR run on the multiplex PCR reads, TCRdb lists one record per CDR3 protein. The sample carries 210,000 or so distinct CDR3 sequences, over 25% recorded once. The chain recombines TRBV6-1 with TRBJ1-1; D is unclear. This sequence was found in a man between 45 and 60 years old with Graves' ophthalmopathy. Material for sequencing was peripheral blood. The CDR3 region has the DNA TGTGCCAGCACCTCCTGGGACACTGAAGCTTTCTTT. It encodes CASTSWDTEAFF.